This T cell receptor beta chain was profiled in a study of T cell responses to AZD1222 COVID-19 vaccine. At the level of the study: Second-dose groups at about 4 or about 12 weeks were pooled.

Study-level results: Just six people given AZD1222 tested seropositive at baseline. Unmutated variant regions are reportedly targeted by nearly half of spike-specific TCRs. Dominant at 160-218 and 743-854, vaccine-associated CD4 TCRs also spanned spike.

A remark on this clone: Its antigen remains unidentified.

The CDR3 is 13 amino acids. The V end lost 6 bases, the J end lost 0 bases, and 7 bases lay between the germline ends. The V gene's germline CDR1 is MNHNS and CDR2 SASEGT. Sequencing was performed with immunoSEQ multiplex PCR; in TCRdb, only in-frame clones are kept and a portion is missing. The sample contains 150,000 to 200,000 clones, 90% to 95% of which appear only once. This clonotype originated in an adult in good health. This specimen consisted of peripheral blood, obtained on day 0 of AZD1222 vaccination. The rearrangement uses TRBV6-1 and TRBJ2-3; unclear D gene. The CDR3 sequence is CASSPDSTDTQYF. CDR3 coding DNA: TGTGCCAGCAGCCCCGACAGCACAGATACGCAGTATTTT.